Listed below are T cell receptor beta chains from one sample, sequenced in a study of post-analysis software for immune sequencing data. TCRdb reprocessed the PCR reads with MiXCR, giving one entry per CDR3 protein. The table records 800,000 to 950,000 distinct CDR3 sequences, 53% of them present only once. Sequenced material: blood. Receptors were obtained from a girl aged 10-17 years with multiple sclerosis. The CDR3 runs from the conserved cysteine through the conserved F or W. The order of the fields is CDR3 protein, CDR3 DNA, CDR3 length, D gene, V gene, clone size, J gene. D genes are given only for firm matches. A clone size is listed for some rows: how often the clone was seen (once, few, many), or a class if it is expanded.

CDR3aa: CAISDGDQGNQPQHF
CDR3nt: TGTGCCATCAGTGACGGGGATCAGGGCAATCAGCCCCAGCATTTT
len: 15
d_gene: .
v_gene: TRBV10-3
abundance: .
j_gene: TRBJ1-5

CDR3aa: CSVEKYQETQYF
CDR3nt: TGCAGCGTAGAAAAGTACCAAGAGACCCAGTACTTC
len: 12
d_gene: .
v_gene: TRBV29-1
abundance: .
j_gene: TRBJ2-5

CDR3aa: CASSLEGTSEVSTQYF
CDR3nt: TGTGCCAGCAGCTTAGAGGGGACTAGCGAAGTGAGTACGCAGTATTTT
len: 16
d_gene: TRBD2
v_gene: TRBV7-9
abundance: .
j_gene: TRBJ2-3

CDR3aa: CSGKTGAKYNEQFF
CDR3nt: TGCAGCGGCAAGACAGGGGCGAAATACAATGAGCAGTTCTTC
len: 14
d_gene: TRBD1
v_gene: TRBV29-1
abundance: .
j_gene: TRBJ2-1

CDR3aa: CASGLGDRGHQFF
CDR3nt: TGTGCTAGTGGTTTAGGGGACAGGGGCCATCAGTTCTTC
len: 13
d_gene: TRBD1
v_gene: TRBV12-5
abundance: once
j_gene: TRBJ2-1

CDR3aa: CASRRGTSGTEQYF
CDR3nt: TGTGCCAGCAGACGGGGGACTAGCGGGACTGAGCAGTACTTC
len: 14
d_gene: TRBD2
v_gene: TRBV27
abundance: few
j_gene: TRBJ2-7

CDR3aa: CASSVRLALSSYNEQFF
CDR3nt: TGTGCCAGCAGCGTAAGACTAGCGCTGAGCTCCTACAATGAGCAGTTCTTC
len: 17
d_gene: TRBD2
v_gene: TRBV9
abundance: .
j_gene: TRBJ2-1

CDR3aa: CASSPSGGASTGELFF
CDR3nt: TGTGCCAGCAGTCCAAGCGGGGGGGCCAGCACCGGGGAGCTGTTTTTT
len: 16
d_gene: TRBD2
v_gene: TRBV7-8
abundance: .
j_gene: TRBJ2-2

CDR3aa: CASSQDLGLADTQYF
CDR3nt: TGTGCCAGCAGCCAAGATCTAGGACTAGCAGATACGCAGTATTTT
len: 15
d_gene: TRBD2
v_gene: TRBV3-1
abundance: .
j_gene: TRBJ2-3

CDR3aa: CASTTNSGSGRETQYF
CDR3nt: TGTGCCAGCACTACTAATAGCGGGAGCGGTAGAGAGACCCAGTACTTC
len: 16
d_gene: TRBD2
v_gene: TRBV3-1
abundance: .
j_gene: TRBJ2-5

CDR3aa: CASSVDVDPGYTF
CDR3nt: TGTGCCAGCAGCGTGGACGTAGACCCCGGCTACACCTTC
len: 13
d_gene: .
v_gene: TRBV5-5
abundance: once
j_gene: TRBJ1-2

CDR3aa: CSVGVSGTPNEKLFF
CDR3nt: TGCAGCGTTGGGGTTTCCGGGACACCAAACGAAAAACTGTTTTTT
len: 15
d_gene: .
v_gene: TRBV29-1
abundance: .
j_gene: TRBJ1-4

CDR3aa: CASSQPSLAGIYNGQFF
CDR3nt: TGCGCCAGCAGCCAGCCCTCCCTAGCGGGAATTTACAATGGGCAGTTCTTC
len: 17
d_gene: TRBD2
v_gene: TRBV4-1
abundance: .
j_gene: TRBJ2-1

CDR3aa: CASSAAFGGYSYEQYF
CDR3nt: TGCGCCAGCAGCGCCGCTTTTGGAGGGTACTCCTACGAGCAGTACTTC
len: 16
d_gene: .
v_gene: TRBV5-1
abundance: few
j_gene: TRBJ2-7

CDR3aa: CASSPNRGDEQYF
CDR3nt: TGTGCCAGCTCACCAAACAGGGGGGACGAGCAGTACTTC
len: 13
d_gene: TRBD1
v_gene: TRBV18
abundance: .
j_gene: TRBJ2-7

CDR3aa: CASSLALRVTAWTSGSTYNEQFF
CDR3nt: TGTGCCAGCAGCTTAGCCCTTCGCGTGACGGCGTGGACTAGCGGGTCCACCTACAATGAGCAGTTCTTC
len: 23
d_gene: TRBD2
v_gene: TRBV11-1
abundance: few
j_gene: TRBJ2-1

CDR3aa: CSALPQVNTEAFF
CDR3nt: TGCAGTGCTCTCCCCCAGGTGAACACTGAAGCTTTCTTT
len: 13
d_gene: .
v_gene: TRBV20-1
abundance: .
j_gene: TRBJ1-1

CDR3aa: CASSSRTSGGYEQYF
CDR3nt: TGTGCCAGCAGTTCACGGACTAGCGGGGGCTACGAGCAGTACTTC
len: 15
d_gene: TRBD2
v_gene: TRBV12-3/TRBV12-4
abundance: few
j_gene: TRBJ2-7

CDR3aa: CASSWEGRAKNIQYF
CDR3nt: TGTGCCAGCAGCTGGGAAGGGAGGGCCAAAAACATTCAGTACTTC
len: 15
d_gene: .
v_gene: TRBV5-6
abundance: .
j_gene: TRBJ2-4

CDR3aa: CSARRLGTSGRRAYNEQFF
CDR3nt: TGCAGTGCTCGCCGCCTTGGGACTAGCGGGAGAAGGGCCTACAATGAGCAGTTCTTC
len: 19
d_gene: TRBD2
v_gene: TRBV20-1
abundance: .
j_gene: TRBJ2-1

CDR3aa: CASSLVPQGGRQYF
CDR3nt: TGTGCCAGCAGCTTAGTCCCCCAGGGGGGAAGGCAGTACTTC
len: 14
d_gene: .
v_gene: TRBV7-9
abundance: .
j_gene: TRBJ2-7

CDR3aa: CSVDLAGAKANYGYTF
CDR3nt: TGCAGCGTCGACCTAGCAGGGGCCAAAGCTAACTATGGCTACACCTTC
len: 16
d_gene: .
v_gene: TRBV29-1
abundance: few
j_gene: TRBJ1-2

CDR3aa: CASGFSLSAGANVLTF
CDR3nt: TGTGCTAGTGGTTTTTCCCTCAGCGCTGGGGCCAACGTCCTGACTTTC
len: 16
d_gene: .
v_gene: TRBV12-5
abundance: .
j_gene: TRBJ2-6

CDR3aa: CASRPTSGSLYF
CDR3nt: TGTGCCAGCAGGCCGACTAGCGGGAGCCTGTATTTT
len: 12
d_gene: .
v_gene: TRBV7-2
abundance: few
j_gene: TRBJ1-5

CDR3aa: CASRTSGSYERYF
CDR3nt: TGTGCCAGCCGGACTAGCGGGTCCTACGAGCGGTACTTC
len: 13
d_gene: TRBD2
v_gene: TRBV6-1
abundance: .
j_gene: TRBJ2-7

CDR3aa: CASSYFAGTGANVLTF
CDR3nt: TGTGCCAGCAGTTACTTTGCGGGAACCGGGGCCAACGTCCTGACTTTC
len: 16
d_gene: .
v_gene: TRBV6-6
abundance: few
j_gene: TRBJ2-6

CDR3aa: CASSLFFGEQFF
CDR3nt: TGTGCCAGCAGCTTGTTCTTCGGTGAGCAGTTCTTC
len: 12
d_gene: .
v_gene: TRBV5-6
abundance: .
j_gene: TRBJ2-1

CDR3aa: CASSLGLARVGNEQFF
CDR3nt: TGTGCCAGCAGCTTGGGGCTAGCGAGAGTCGGGAATGAGCAGTTCTTC
len: 16
d_gene: .
v_gene: TRBV5-5
abundance: .
j_gene: TRBJ2-1

CDR3aa: CASSFSRGGETQYF
CDR3nt: TGTGCCAGCAGTTTTAGTAGGGGGGGGGAGACCCAGTACTTC
len: 14
d_gene: .
v_gene: TRBV27
abundance: few
j_gene: TRBJ2-5

CDR3aa: CSGRGRSSYNEQYF
CDR3nt: TGCAGCGGCCGGGGGCGTAGCTCCTACAATGAGCAGTACTTC
len: 14
d_gene: .
v_gene: TRBV29-1
abundance: .
j_gene: TRBJ2-7

CDR3aa: CASSEALRTWGGTQYF
CDR3nt: TGTGCCAGCAGTGAAGCGCTTCGAACCTGGGGCGGGACCCAGTACTTC
len: 16
d_gene: .
v_gene: TRBV2
abundance: once
j_gene: TRBJ2-5

CDR3aa: CASSEERGGADTQYF
CDR3nt: TGTGCCAGCAGCGAGGAGCGGGGGGGCGCAGATACGCAGTATTTT
len: 15
d_gene: TRBD2
v_gene: TRBV9
abundance: .
j_gene: TRBJ2-3

CDR3aa: CASSLAQTRGETQYF
CDR3nt: TGTGCCAGCAGCTTAGCACAGACCAGGGGAGAGACCCAGTACTTC
len: 15
d_gene: .
v_gene: TRBV11-2
abundance: .
j_gene: TRBJ2-5

CDR3aa: CASRLAGLDEQYF
CDR3nt: TGTGCCAGCAGGCTAGCGGGACTAGACGAGCAGTACTTC
len: 13
d_gene: TRBD2
v_gene: TRBV6-1
abundance: few
j_gene: TRBJ2-7

CDR3aa: CASSEGQAINYGYTF
CDR3nt: TGTGCCAGCAGTGAGGGACAGGCGATTAACTATGGCTACACCTTC
len: 15
d_gene: TRBD1
v_gene: TRBV6-1
abundance: .
j_gene: TRBJ1-2

CDR3aa: CASSQGLGAGEQYF
CDR3nt: TGTGCCAGCAGCCAAGGTTTGGGGGCGGGGGAGCAGTACTTC
len: 14
d_gene: .
v_gene: TRBV7-6
abundance: .
j_gene: TRBJ2-7

CDR3aa: CASSRGPHGVADTQYF
CDR3nt: TGCGCCAGCAGCAGAGGCCCTCACGGGGTCGCAGATACGCAGTATTTT
len: 16
d_gene: .
v_gene: TRBV5-1
abundance: .
j_gene: TRBJ2-3

CDR3aa: CSLTRGRLETQYF
CDR3nt: TGCAGCTTAACAAGGGGGCGGTTGGAGACCCAGTACTTC
len: 13
d_gene: TRBD1
v_gene: TRBV29-1
abundance: .
j_gene: TRBJ2-5

CDR3aa: CAISEMPGQSNEQYF
CDR3nt: TGTGCCATCAGTGAGATGCCGGGACAGAGTAACGAGCAGTACTTC
len: 15
d_gene: TRBD1
v_gene: TRBV10-3
abundance: .
j_gene: TRBJ2-7

CDR3aa: CASSLRTGGLRDTQYF
CDR3nt: TGTGCCAGCAGCCTCCGGACAGGAGGGCTCAGAGATACGCAGTATTTT
len: 16
d_gene: .
v_gene: TRBV7-3
abundance: few
j_gene: TRBJ2-3

CDR3aa: CSARVGGSAGEQYF
CDR3nt: TGCAGTGCTAGAGTGGGCGGGTCCGCGGGGGAGCAGTACTTC
len: 14
d_gene: .
v_gene: TRBV20-1
abundance: .
j_gene: TRBJ2-7

CDR3aa: CAAGLAGSEQYF
CDR3nt: TGTGCCGCAGGTCTAGCGGGAAGTGAGCAGTACTTC
len: 12
d_gene: TRBD2
v_gene: TRBV28
abundance: .
j_gene: TRBJ2-5

CDR3aa: CASSYPGKGYEQYF
CDR3nt: TGCGCCAGCAGCTACCCTGGGAAAGGCTACGAGCAGTACTTC
len: 14
d_gene: .
v_gene: TRBV4-1
abundance: .
j_gene: TRBJ2-7

CDR3aa: CASSDLRAPTGELFF
CDR3nt: TGTGCCAGCAGTGACCTGAGAGCGCCCACCGGGGAGCTGTTTTTT
len: 15
d_gene: .
v_gene: TRBV2
abundance: .
j_gene: TRBJ2-2

CDR3aa: CASSYNSGKRQFF
CDR3nt: TGTGCCAGCAGTTACAATAGCGGGAAGAGGCAGTTCTTC
len: 13
d_gene: TRBD2
v_gene: TRBV6-5
abundance: few
j_gene: TRBJ2-1

CDR3aa: CSVGGANVLTF
CDR3nt: TGCAGCGTTGGTGGGGCCAACGTCCTGACTTTC
len: 11
d_gene: .
v_gene: TRBV29-1
abundance: .
j_gene: TRBJ2-6

CDR3aa: CASGPRVGEQYF
CDR3nt: TGTGCCAGCGGCCCCCGGGTGGGAGAGCAGTACTTC
len: 12
d_gene: .
v_gene: TRBV2
abundance: once
j_gene: TRBJ2-5

CDR3aa: CSVGRQAGQTQYF
CDR3nt: TGCAGCGTGGGTCGACAGGCTGGGCAGACCCAGTACTTC
len: 13
d_gene: .
v_gene: TRBV29-1
abundance: .
j_gene: TRBJ2-5

CDR3aa: CASSSPRTSVNEQYF
CDR3nt: TGTGCCAGCAGTTCCCCGAGGACTAGCGTAAACGAGCAGTACTTC
len: 15
d_gene: TRBD2
v_gene: TRBV27
abundance: .
j_gene: TRBJ2-7

CDR3aa: CSARVAGGPQYF
CDR3nt: TGCAGTGCTAGAGTAGCGGGAGGCCCTCAGTACTTC
len: 12
d_gene: TRBD2
v_gene: TRBV20-1
abundance: .
j_gene: TRBJ2-5

CDR3aa: CASRRLDGETQYF
CDR3nt: TGTGCCAGCAGAAGACTAGACGGAGAGACCCAGTACTTC
len: 13
d_gene: .
v_gene: TRBV6-6
abundance: .
j_gene: TRBJ2-5

CDR3aa: CASSELPSGRETQYF
CDR3nt: TGTGCCAGCAGTGAACTTCCCAGCGGGAGAGAGACCCAGTACTTC
len: 15
d_gene: TRBD2
v_gene: TRBV2
abundance: .
j_gene: TRBJ2-5

CDR3aa: CASSFLGGDTEAFF
CDR3nt: TGTGCCAGCAGCTTCCTCGGGGGGGACACTGAAGCTTTCTTT
len: 14
d_gene: .
v_gene: TRBV7-3
abundance: .
j_gene: TRBJ1-1

CDR3aa: CASTTAPPNTEAFF
CDR3nt: TGCGCCAGCACCACTGCCCCTCCCAACACTGAAGCTTTCTTT
len: 14
d_gene: .
v_gene: TRBV5-1
abundance: .
j_gene: TRBJ1-1

CDR3aa: CASSEQGPRGETQYF
CDR3nt: TGTGCCAGCAGTGAGCAGGGCCCGCGGGGAGAGACCCAGTACTTC
len: 15
d_gene: .
v_gene: TRBV25-1
abundance: few
j_gene: TRBJ2-5